One sample yielded the 9 T cell receptor beta chains listed below, sequenced in a study of T cell responses to AZD1222 COVID-19 vaccine. Sequenced by immunoSEQ multiplex PCR; TCRdb stores in-frame clones only, minus some. The sample has about 170,000 clones; roughly nine tenths are singletons. This specimen consisted of peripheral blood, obtained on day 0 of AZD1222 vaccination. All receptors derive from an adult in good health.

The V gene is TRBV2, the J gene TRBJ1-5; 7 nucleotides line up with TRBD1. Trimming removed 6 bases from V and 1 base from J; junction bases left unmatched: 3. This CDR3 comprises 14 residues. The germline V gene encodes CDR1 SNHLY and CDR2 FYNNEI. The CDR3 spells CASSRQGSNQPQHF. The CDR3 DNA sequence: TGTGCCAGCAGCAGACAGGGAAGCAATCAGCCCCAGCATTTT.

The rearrangement links TRBV5-1 to TRBJ2-7; 9 bases are shared with TRBD1. Germline V gene lookup returns CDR1 SGHRS and CDR2 YFSETQ. V was pared by 3 bases and J by 5 bases, with 6 bases of the junction left unmatched. CDR3 size: 14 residues. CDR3 amino acids: CASSSGTGLDEQYF. The CDR3 DNA is TGCGCCAGCAGCTCGGGGACAGGGCTCGACGAGCAGTACTTC.

The rearrangement links TRBV7-2 to TRBJ2-1; 9 positions match TRBD2. With 1 base clipped from V and 9 bases from J, the junction kept 7 bases outside the gene matches. CDR1 SGHTA and CDR2 FQGNSA come from the germline V gene. This CDR3 spans 15 amino acids. CDR3 sequence (DNA): TGTGCCAGCAGCTTAGTGGTAGCGGGGGTGCGTGAGCAGTTCTTC. Its translation is CASSLVVAGVREQFF. Complete variable domain (other parts from reference TRBV7-2 and TRBJ2-1): GAGVSQSPSNKVTEKGKDVELRCDPISGHTALYWYRQSLGQGLEFLIYFQGNSAPDKSGLPSDRFSAERTGGSVSTLTIQRTQQEDSAVYLCASSLVVAGVREQFFGPGTRLTVL.

The chain employs TRBV3-1 (or the pseudogene TRBV3-2) and TRBJ1-5, with unresolved D. CDR3 length equals 14 residues. The germline gives CDR1 LGHDT, CDR2 YNNKEL (reference sequence). V dropped 1 base and J dropped 7 bases, with 11 bases sitting between them. The CDR3 reads CASSQAHGGQPQHF. In DNA, the CDR3 is TGTGCCAGCAGCCAAGCCCATGGAGGGCAGCCCCAGCATTTT.

The chain combines TRBV11-2 with TRBJ2-1; TRBD1 matches at 7 bases. CDR3 length: 14 amino acids. Germline trimming cut 3 bases from V and 7 bases from J; bases unmatched to any gene: 6. Germline V lookup: CDR1 SGHAT, CDR2 FQNNGV. As DNA, the CDR3 is TGTGCCAGCAGCTTCGAGGGGGCTTGGAATGAGCAGTTCTTC. Translated, it gives CASSFEGAWNEQFF.

This chain links TRBV6-5 with TRBJ2-5, with D maybe TRBD2 (5 bases). Trimming cost V 10 bases and J 5 bases, with 17 bases left between them. This CDR3 spans 13 amino acids. The germline V gene encodes CDR1 MNHEY and CDR2 SVGAGI. Here the CDR3 DNA reads TGTGCCACCAGCGGTGAATTAGAGGAGACCCAGTACTTC. This encodes CATSGELEETQYF.

The chain recombines TRBV20-1 with TRBJ1-2, with TRBD1 matching 7 bases. Germline V gives CDR1 DFQATT, CDR2 SNEGSKA (reference sequence). J gave up 4 bases and V 3 bases, and 20 bases lay outside the gene matches. The CDR3 covers 18 residues. CDR3 residues: CSASPTTGLRVSGYGYTF. The CDR3 DNA is TGCAGTGCTAGTCCTACGACAGGGCTTAGGGTTTCGGGCTATGGCTACACCTTC.

The J gene is TRBJ1-1, the V gene TRBV18; D call uncertain. Trimming removed 3 bases at V and 3 bases at J, with 14 bases between. Per the germline V gene, CDR1 is KGHSH and CDR2 is LQKENI. This CDR3 has 15 residues. The CDR3 is CASSPTQLKDTEAFF. The CDR3 nucleotides are TGTGCCAGCTCACCGACGCAATTAAAGGACACTGAAGCTTTCTTT. The full variable domain, in which reference TRBV18 and TRBJ1-1 provide the parts outside the CDR3, is NAGVMQNPRHLVRRRGQEARLRCSPMKGHSHVYWYRQLPEEGLKFMVYLQKENIIDESGMPKERFSAEFPKEGPSILRIQQVVRGDSAAYFCASSPTQLKDTEAFFGQGTRLTVV.

This chain connects TRBV4-1 to TRBJ1-2, with TRBD1 matching over 10 bases. The CDR3 is 14 amino acids. The J segment lost 8 bases and the V segment lost 5 bases, leaving 8 bases of the junction unmatched. Germline V gives CDR1 MGHRA, CDR2 YSYEKL. The chain's CDR3 is CASSARQGADGYTF. The DNA for the CDR3 is TGCGCCAGCAGCGCCAGACAGGGGGCGGACGGCTACACCTTC.